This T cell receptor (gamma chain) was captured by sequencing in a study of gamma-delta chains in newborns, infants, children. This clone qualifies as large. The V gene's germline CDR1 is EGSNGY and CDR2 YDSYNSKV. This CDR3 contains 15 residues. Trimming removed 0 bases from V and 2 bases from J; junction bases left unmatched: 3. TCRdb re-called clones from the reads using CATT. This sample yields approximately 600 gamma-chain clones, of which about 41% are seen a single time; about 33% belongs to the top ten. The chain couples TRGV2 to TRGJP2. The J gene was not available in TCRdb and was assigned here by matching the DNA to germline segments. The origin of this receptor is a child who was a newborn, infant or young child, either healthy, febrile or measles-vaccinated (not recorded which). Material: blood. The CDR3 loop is CATWDGRSSDWIKTF. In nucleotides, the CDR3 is TGTGCCACCTGGGACGGGCGGAGTAGTGATTGGATCAAGACGTTT.